Following are 32 T cell receptor beta chains from one sample sequenced in a study of blood T cell repertoires in COVID-19. Generated by immunoSEQ multiplex PCR, the TCRdb table keeps only in-frame clones and is missing some. The table shows 130,000 to 150,000 clones, with about 85% occurring only once. The sequenced sample was peripheral blood. The receptor source for this set is a woman in her seventies with COVID-19, enrolled during active disease.

This clone was recorded once. This chain connects TRBV7-2 to TRBJ1-6; 7 bases are a match to TRBD1. V lost 0 bases and J lost 2; bases outside the gene matches: 1. CDR3 length: 16 residues. Germline-derived CDR1 and CDR2 are SGHTA and FQGNSA. For the CDR3, the DNA is TGTGCCAGCAGCTTAGCGACAGGGCCCTATAATTCACCCCTCCACTTT. Protein sequence: CASSLATGPYNSPLHF.

The chain has TRBV2 and TRBJ1-2; unclear D gene. V was clipped by 8 bases and J by 7 bases, with 11 bases between them. The CDR3 has 11 amino acids. The germline V gene encodes CDR1 SNHLY and CDR2 FYNNEI. CDR3 in amino acids: CASVPESGYTF. CDR3 DNA sequence: TGTGCCAGCGTCCCGGAGAGTGGCTACACCTTC.

V usage is TRBV2 and J usage is TRBJ1-1, with 8 bases matching TRBD1. This CDR3 contains 12 residues. V was pared by 10 bases and J by 1 base, with 2 bases of the junction left unmatched. Germline V lookup: CDR1 SNHLY, CDR2 FYNNEI. CDR3 amino acids: CATGQGNTEAFF. The CDR3, as DNA: TGTGCCACCGGACAGGGGAACACTGAAGCTTTCTTT.

This clone showed up just once. This chain links TRBV4-2 with TRBJ1-2, with TRBD1 matching 8 bases. Germline V lookup: CDR1 LGHNA, CDR2 YNFKEQ. With V trimmed by 0 bases and J by 8 bases, 5 bases remained unmatched. The CDR3 sequence is 14 residues long. The CDR3 sequence is CASSQDSRQGGYTF. CDR3 sequence (DNA): TGTGCCAGCAGCCAAGATTCGAGACAGGGGGGCTACACCTTC.

The chain carries TRBV10-3 and TRBJ2-2; no definite D call. Germline CDR1 is ENHRY and CDR2 is SYGVKD. The CDR3 is 14 amino acids. Trimming stripped 0 bases from V and 4 bases from J, with 6 bases between. The CDR3 sequence: CAISESRITGELFF. The CDR3 DNA is TGTGCCATCAGTGAGTCGAGGATCACCGGGGAGCTGTTTTTT.

This chain joins TRBV2 and TRBJ1-3, with 9 bases lining up with TRBD1. Per germline, CDR1 SNHLY and CDR2 FYNNEI. The CDR3 loop spans 15 amino acids. J lost 4 bases, V lost 6 bases, and 7 bases had no gene match. The CDR3 DNA reads TGTGCCAGCAGGCCCGGGACAGGGCCCGGAAACACCATATATTTT. It codes for CASRPGTGPGNTIYF.

This clone has just a few counts. The J gene is TRBJ2-3, the V gene TRBV4-2; the match to TRBD2 covers 12 bases. V lost 2 bases to trimming and J lost 2 bases; unmatched junction nucleotides: 5. The CDR3 has 17 amino acids. Germline V CDR1 and CDR2: LGHNA, YNFKEQ. DNA for the CDR3: TGTGCCAGCAGCCAATCTAGCGGGGGGGCGGACACAGATACGCAGTATTTT. It yields the protein CASSQSSGGADTDTQYF.

This clone was recorded a few times. The chain combines TRBV30 with TRBJ1-4; TRBD1 matches 9 bases. This CDR3 comprises 15 residues. The V gene end was trimmed by 0 bases and the J gene end by 7 bases; junction bases not matched to a gene: 6. Germline V gene lookup returns CDR1 GTSNPN and CDR2 SVGIG (reference sequence). CDR3 sequence (DNA): TGTGCCTGGAGTGTACTCTCGACAGGGGGTGAAAAACTGTTTTTT. This translates into CAWSVLSTGGEKLFF.

The chain links TRBV3-1 (or the pseudogene TRBV3-2) to TRBJ1-3; 7 bases line up with TRBD1. Germline V gene sequence: CDR1 LGHDT, CDR2 YNNKEL (reference sequence). There are 12 residues in the CDR3. The ends lost 8 bases at V and 7 bases at J; junction bases unmatched: 5. CDR3 protein: CASGGQFNTIYF. In nucleotides, the CDR3 is TGTGCCAGCGGGGGACAGTTCAACACCATATATTTT.

This clone was observed a handful of times. This chain connects TRBV2 to TRBJ1-6; TRBD1 aligns across 7 bases. Germline V CDR1 and CDR2: SNHLY, FYNNEI. The ends lost 8 bases at V and 6 bases at J; junction bases unmatched: 10. CDR3 length equals 15 residues. The CDR3 loop reads CASRNRDSGNSPLHF. CDR3 nucleotides: TGTGCCAGCCGGAATCGGGACAGCGGTAATTCACCCCTCCACTTT.

The chain recombines TRBV20-1 with TRBJ2-3; D not certain. The germline V gene encodes CDR1 DFQATT and CDR2 SNEGSKA (reference sequence). Deletions cut 3 bases from V and 0 bases from J, with 13 bases between. This CDR3 comprises 15 residues. CDR3 protein: CSASPPLISTDTQYF. DNA of the CDR3: TGCAGTGCTAGTCCTCCGTTAATCAGCACAGATACGCAGTATTTT.

The V gene is TRBV28, the J gene TRBJ1-1; 7 nucleotides line up with TRBD1. The germline CDR1 and CDR2 sequences are MDHEN and SYDVKM. This CDR3 region has 16 residues. The V and J ends lost 2 bases and 7 bases, in that order; junction bases with no gene match: 13. CDR3 loop: CASSLLRAGGLGEAFF. The CDR3 coding sequence is TGTGCCAGCAGTTTACTTCGAGCAGGGGGATTGGGTGAAGCTTTCTTT.

V is TRBV7-8 and J is TRBJ2-7; the D gene is possibly TRBD1 (5 bases). The CDR3 length is 12 residues. Trimming shortened V by 5 bases and J by 3 bases, and 8 bases separated the two germline ends. CDR1 and CDR2 (germline): SGHVS, FQNEAQ. CDR3 sequence (DNA): TGTGCCAGCAGCGAACAGGACTACGAGCAGTACTTC. Amino acids: CASSEQDYEQYF.

The chain employs TRBV5-6 and TRBJ1-3; D is ambiguous. Germline V CDR1 and CDR2: SGHDT, YYEEEE. There are 13 residues in the CDR3. V lost 0 bases, J lost 2 bases, and 3 bases lay in between. The CDR3 DNA is TGTGCCAGCAGCTTGGCAGCTGGAAACACCATATATTTT. As protein: CASSLAAGNTIYF.

The J gene is TRBJ1-3, the V gene TRBV6-1; 7 bases are shared with TRBD1. The ends lost 2 bases at V and 15 bases at J; junction bases unmatched: 4. CDR3 length equals 11 residues. Looked up from germline, CDR1 is MNHNS and CDR2 is SASEGT. The CDR3 loop reads CASSERDSQYF. In DNA form, the CDR3 reads TGTGCCAGCAGTGAACGGGACAGTCAATATTTT.

This chain links TRBV10-3 with TRBJ1-3; TRBD1 agrees at 10 bases. This CDR3 region has 19 residues. V gave up 0 bases and J gave up 6 bases; unmatched junction bases: 14. CDR1 is ENHRY, CDR2 SYGVKD, per germline. Written as DNA, the CDR3 is TGTGCCATCAGTGAGTCGACTCCCGCCGGGACAGGGGTGTTAAACACCATATATTTT. This sequence encodes CAISESTPAGTGVLNTIYF.

In its sample, this clone was seen once. The CDR3, as DNA: TGTGCCTGTAGGGGAATGACAGGGCTCTATGGCTACACCTTC. This encodes CACRGMTGLYGYTF. The genes are TRBV30 and TRBJ1-2; 7 positions agree with TRBD1. V lost 6 bases, J lost 4 bases, and 11 bases stayed unmatched. The CDR3 loop spans 14 amino acids. From germline, CDR1 is GTSNPN and CDR2 SVGIG (reference sequence).

The chain combines TRBV4-1 with TRBJ1-1; D not resolved. Germline-derived CDR1 and CDR2 are MGHRA and YSYEKL. There are 14 residues in the CDR3. V lost 1 base and J lost 1, with 7 bases in between. CDR3 DNA sequence: TGCGCCAGCAGCCAAGTCTCCAGGAACACTGAAGCTTTCTTT. It yields the protein CASSQVSRNTEAFF.

The count of this clone is one. The chain links TRBV5-1 to TRBJ1-2; tentative D call: TRBD1 (5 bases). The CDR3 loop spans 13 amino acids. Trimming removed 5 bases at V and 9 bases at J, with 17 bases between. The V gene's germline CDR1 is SGHRS and CDR2 YFSETQ. CDR3 nucleotides: TGCGCCAGCAGTACAGGTACCCAAAAGAGCTACACCTTC. It specifies CASSTGTQKSYTF.

The chain is built from TRBV24-1 and TRBJ2-2; 12 nucleotides align to TRBD1. V shed 9 bases and J 6 bases; nucleotides not matched to a gene: 4. Germline V gene sequence: CDR1 KGHDR, CDR2 SFDVKD. CDR3 length: 14 amino acids. CDR3 protein: CATAGTGGAGELFF. In DNA, the CDR3 is TGTGCCACCGCCGGGACAGGGGGCGCCGGGGAGCTGTTTTTT.

The CDR3 DNA follows: TGTGCCAGCAGCTTGAGGCCAGGGGGCGCGTCTGGGGCCAACGTCCTGACTTTC. Its translation is CASSLRPGGASGANVLTF. The chain recombines TRBV5-4 with TRBJ2-6, with 8 bases identical to TRBD1. The CDR3 covers 18 residues. Per the germline V gene, CDR1 is SGHNT and CDR2 is YYREEE (reference sequence). Losses at the gene ends were 1 base for V and 1 base for J; bases not matched to a gene: 7.

The rearrangement uses TRBV4-1 and TRBJ2-2; D is possibly TRBD1 (5 bases). V was clipped by 3 bases and J by 0 bases, with 17 bases between them. There are 18 residues in the CDR3. CDR1 and CDR2 (germline): MGHRA, YSYEKL. The CDR3 bases are TGCGCCAGCAGCCACGCACGGGCGACAGTAACGAACACCGGGGAGCTGTTTTTT. Its translation: CASSHARATVTNTGELFF.

The rearrangement links TRBV5-5 to TRBJ2-3; 10 nucleotides line up with TRBD1. Germline CDR1 reads SGHKS; CDR2 reads YYEKEE (reference sequence). The CDR3 runs 15 residues. Losses at the gene ends were 6 bases for V and 3 bases for J; bases not matched to a gene: 7. CDR3 amino acids: CASTNRTGGTDTQYF. The CDR3 coding sequence is TGTGCCAGCACCAATCGGACAGGGGGGACAGATACGCAGTATTTT.

The chain links TRBV9 to TRBJ1-5; possible D gene TRBD1, 5 bases. V was shortened by 2 bases and J by 7 bases, with 13 bases between the two germline ends. CDR1 and CDR2 (germline): SGDLS, YYNGEE. The CDR3 length is 14 residues. The CDR3 loop reads CASSVGHGKQPQHF. CDR3 nucleotides: TGTGCCAGCAGCGTTGGACATGGGAAGCAGCCCCAGCATTTT.

V usage is TRBV5-1 and J usage is TRBJ2-5, with D tentatively TRBD1 (6 bases). Trimming left V 2 bases short and J 3 bases short, with 8 bases between. The CDR3 has 13 amino acids. Germline V gives CDR1 SGHRS, CDR2 YFSETQ. CDR3 loop: CASSFGTKETQYF. The CDR3, as DNA: TGCGCCAGCAGCTTCGGGACAAAAGAGACCCAGTACTTC. The variable domain in full, completed from reference TRBV5-1 and TRBJ2-5, reads KAGVTQTPRYLIKTRGQQVTLSCSPISGHRSVSWYQQTPGQGLQFLFEYFSETQRNKGNFPGRFSGRQFSNSRSEMNVSTLELGDSALYLCASSFGTKETQYFGPGTRLLVL.

V usage is TRBV3-1 (or the pseudogene TRBV3-2) and J usage is TRBJ1-1, with D possibly TRBD1 on 5 matching bases. From germline, CDR1 is LGHDT and CDR2 YNNKEL (reference sequence). The CDR3 spans 16 residues. Trimming pared 1 base from V and 5 bases from J, leaving 17 bases between. CDR3 amino acids: CASSQGFRVSRTEAFF. The CDR3 region has the DNA TGTGCCAGCAGCCAAGGTTTCAGGGTTTCAAGGACTGAAGCTTTCTTT.

The J gene is TRBJ1-1, the V gene TRBV16; D call uncertain. Per the germline V gene, CDR1 is KGHSY and CDR2 is FQNENV. The CDR3 extends over 13 amino acids. The germline V and J ends were trimmed by 1 base and 1 base, with 4 bases remaining between them. The CDR3 coding sequence is TGTGCCAGCAGCCAATTCTCGAACACTGAAGCTTTCTTT. It translates to CASSQFSNTEAFF.

The V gene is TRBV3-1 (or the pseudogene TRBV3-2), the J gene TRBJ2-5; 9 bases fit TRBD1. Germline trimming cut 3 bases from V and 5 bases from J; bases unmatched to any gene: 1. Germline V gene lookup returns CDR1 LGHDT and CDR2 YNNKEL (reference sequence). This CDR3 is built from 13 residues. The CDR3 sequence is CASSQGTGETQYF. The CDR3 bases are TGTGCCAGCAGCCAGGGGACAGGGGAGACCCAGTACTTC.

The genes are TRBV7-9 and TRBJ2-1; the D gene is possibly TRBD2 (5 bases). Germline V gene data show CDR1 as SEHNR and CDR2 as FQNEAQ (reference sequence). The CDR3 has 15 amino acids. V dropped 7 bases and J dropped 9 bases, with 22 bases sitting between them. The CDR3 DNA reads TGTGCCAGCACCTGGACGGGAAACACGTTGCTTGAGCAGTTCTTC. Translating it yields CASTWTGNTLLEQFF.

The genes are TRBV15 and TRBJ1-2; TRBD1 might be the D (5 bases). CDR1 and CDR2 from the germline V gene are LNHNV and YYDKDF (reference sequence). This CDR3 is built from 15 residues. V was clipped by 0 bases and J by 2 bases, with 10 bases between them. The CDR3 coding sequence is TGTGCCACCAGCAGAGAGGCGCGGGGCAACTATGGCTACACCTTC. This gives the protein CATSREARGNYGYTF.

This clone was counted a single time. This chain uses TRBV30 with TRBJ1-5, with 7 bases fitting TRBD1. This CDR3 region has 16 residues. V shed 3 bases, J shed 6 bases, and the junction held 14 bases outside the gene matches. Per the germline V gene, CDR1 is GTSNPN and CDR2 is SVGIG (reference sequence). DNA for the CDR3: TGTGCCTGGAGCACTACAGGGGTGGGCCTGGGTCAGCCCCAGCATTTT. Translated: CAWSTTGVGLGQPQHF. The full variable domain, with the rest looked up from reference TRBV30 and TRBJ1-5, is SQTIHQWPATLVQPVGSPLSLECTVEGTSNPNLYWYRQAAGRGLQLLFYSVGIGQISSEVPQNLSASRPQDRQFILSSKKLLLSDSGFYLCAWSTTGVGLGQPQHFGDGTRLSIL.

CDR3 loop: CASSQDLGQAYEQYF. Here the CDR3 DNA reads TGTGCCAGCAGCCAAGATTTGGGACAGGCCTACGAGCAGTACTTC. The chain is built from TRBV4-2 and TRBJ2-7; 8 positions match TRBD1. The length of the CDR3 is 15 residues. V gave up 0 bases and J gave up 2 bases; unmatched junction bases: 3. The germline V gene encodes CDR1 LGHNA and CDR2 YNFKEQ.